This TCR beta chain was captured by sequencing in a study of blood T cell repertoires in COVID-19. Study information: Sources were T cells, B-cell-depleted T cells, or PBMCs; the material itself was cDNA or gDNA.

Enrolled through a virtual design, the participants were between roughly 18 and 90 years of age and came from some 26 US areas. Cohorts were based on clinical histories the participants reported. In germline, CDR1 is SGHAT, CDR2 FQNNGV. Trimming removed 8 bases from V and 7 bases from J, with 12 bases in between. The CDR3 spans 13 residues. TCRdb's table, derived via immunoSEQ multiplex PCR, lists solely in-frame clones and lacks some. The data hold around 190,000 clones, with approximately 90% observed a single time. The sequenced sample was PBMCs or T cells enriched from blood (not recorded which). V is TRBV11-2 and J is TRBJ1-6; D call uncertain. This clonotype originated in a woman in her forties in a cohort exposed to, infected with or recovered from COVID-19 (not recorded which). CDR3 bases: TGTGCCAGCCGCGGGCTGTTCAATTCACCCCTCCACTTT. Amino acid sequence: CASRGLFNSPLHF.